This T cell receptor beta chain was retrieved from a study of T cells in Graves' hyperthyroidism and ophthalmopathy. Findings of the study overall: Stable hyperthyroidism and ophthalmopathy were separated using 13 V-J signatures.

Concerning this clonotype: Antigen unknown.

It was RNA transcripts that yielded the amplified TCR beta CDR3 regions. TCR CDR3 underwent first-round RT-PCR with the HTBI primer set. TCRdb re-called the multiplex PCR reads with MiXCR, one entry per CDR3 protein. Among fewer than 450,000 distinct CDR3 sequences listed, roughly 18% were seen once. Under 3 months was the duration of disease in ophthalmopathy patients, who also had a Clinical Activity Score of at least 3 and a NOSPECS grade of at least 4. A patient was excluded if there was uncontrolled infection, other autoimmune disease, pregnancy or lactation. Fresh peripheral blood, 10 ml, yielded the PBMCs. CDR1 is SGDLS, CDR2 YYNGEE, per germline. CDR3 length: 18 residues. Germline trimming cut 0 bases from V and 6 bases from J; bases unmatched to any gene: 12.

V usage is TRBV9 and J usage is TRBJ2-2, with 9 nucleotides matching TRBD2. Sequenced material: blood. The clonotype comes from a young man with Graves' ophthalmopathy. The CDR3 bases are TGTGCCAGCAGCGTAGTTGTTAGCGGGGGCCTTGGGGCCGGGGAGCTGTTTTTT. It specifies CASSVVVSGGLGAGELFF. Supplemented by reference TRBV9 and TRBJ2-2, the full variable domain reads DSGVTQTPKHLITATGQRVTLRCSPRSGDLSVYWYQQSLDQGLQFLIQYYNGEERAKGNILERFSAQQFPDLHSELNLSSLELGDSALYFCASSVVVSGGLGAGELFFGEGSRLTVL.